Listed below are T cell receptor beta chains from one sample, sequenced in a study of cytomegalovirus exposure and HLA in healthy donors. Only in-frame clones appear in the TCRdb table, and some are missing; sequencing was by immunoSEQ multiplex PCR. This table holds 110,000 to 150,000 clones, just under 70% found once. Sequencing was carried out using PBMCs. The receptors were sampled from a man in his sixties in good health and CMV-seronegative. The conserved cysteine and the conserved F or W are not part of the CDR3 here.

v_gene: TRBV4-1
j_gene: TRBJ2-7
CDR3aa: ASSSRQGPGSYEQY

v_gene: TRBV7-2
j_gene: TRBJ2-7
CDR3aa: ASSPGTGAGKLYEQY

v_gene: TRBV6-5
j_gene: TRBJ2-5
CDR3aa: ASSFHDGQFQETQY

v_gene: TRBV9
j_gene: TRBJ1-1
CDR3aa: ASTVGGEDAEAF

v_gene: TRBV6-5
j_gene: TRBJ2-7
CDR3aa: ASSWGQGFEQY

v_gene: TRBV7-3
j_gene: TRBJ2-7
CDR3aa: ASSPSWRAYEQY

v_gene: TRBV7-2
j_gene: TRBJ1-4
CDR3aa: ASSFIATNEKLF

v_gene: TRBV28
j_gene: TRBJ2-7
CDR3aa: ASSSIGGRGDDWLEQY

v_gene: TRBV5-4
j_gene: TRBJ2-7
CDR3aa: ASSFRALWESDEQY

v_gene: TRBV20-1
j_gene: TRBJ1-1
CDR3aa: SATQGPEAF